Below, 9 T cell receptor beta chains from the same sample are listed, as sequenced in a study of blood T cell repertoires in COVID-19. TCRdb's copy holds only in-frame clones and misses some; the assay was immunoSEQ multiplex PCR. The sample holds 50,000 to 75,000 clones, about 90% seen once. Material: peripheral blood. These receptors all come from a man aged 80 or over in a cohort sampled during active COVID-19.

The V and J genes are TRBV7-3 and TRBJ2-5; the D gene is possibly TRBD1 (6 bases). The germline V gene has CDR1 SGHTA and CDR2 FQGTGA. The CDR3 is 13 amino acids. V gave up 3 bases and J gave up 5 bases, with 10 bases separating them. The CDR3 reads CASSLGALETQYF. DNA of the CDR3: TGTGCCAGCAGCTTGGGGGCGTTGGAGACCCAGTACTTC.

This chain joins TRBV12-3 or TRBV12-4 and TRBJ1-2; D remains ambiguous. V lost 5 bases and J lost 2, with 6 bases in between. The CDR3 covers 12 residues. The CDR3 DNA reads TGTGCCAGCAGTCGCGCAAACTATGGCTACACCTTC. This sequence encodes CASSRANYGYTF.

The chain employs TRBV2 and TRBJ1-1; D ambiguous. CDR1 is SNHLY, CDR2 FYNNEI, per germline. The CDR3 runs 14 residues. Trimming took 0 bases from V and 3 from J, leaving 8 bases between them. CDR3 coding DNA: TGTGCCAGCAGTGAAGCCAGTCCCTACACTGAAGCTTTCTTT. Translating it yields CASSEASPYTEAFF.

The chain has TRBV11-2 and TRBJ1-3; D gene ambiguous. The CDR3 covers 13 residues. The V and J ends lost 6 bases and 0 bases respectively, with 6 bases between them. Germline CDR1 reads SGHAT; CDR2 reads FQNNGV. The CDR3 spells CASSRVSGNTIYF. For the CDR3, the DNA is TGTGCCAGCAGTCGTGTCTCTGGAAACACCATATATTTT. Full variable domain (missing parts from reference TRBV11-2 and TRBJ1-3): EAGVAQSPRYKIIEKRQSVAFWCNPISGHATLYWYQQILGQGPKLLIQFQNNGVVDDSQLPKDRFSAERLKGVDSTLKIQPAKLEDSAVYLCASSRVSGNTIYFGEGSWLTVV.

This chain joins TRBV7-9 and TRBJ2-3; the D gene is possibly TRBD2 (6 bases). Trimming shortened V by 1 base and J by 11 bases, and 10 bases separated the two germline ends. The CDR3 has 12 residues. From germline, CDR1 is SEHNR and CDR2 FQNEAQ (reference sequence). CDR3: CASSLDGGKQYF. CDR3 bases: TGTGCCAGCAGCTTAGACGGGGGTAAGCAGTATTTT.

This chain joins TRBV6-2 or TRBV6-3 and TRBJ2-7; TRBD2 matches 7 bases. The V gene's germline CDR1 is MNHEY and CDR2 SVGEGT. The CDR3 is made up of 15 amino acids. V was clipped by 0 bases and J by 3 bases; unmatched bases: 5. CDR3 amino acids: CASSYSRLADYEQYF. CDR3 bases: TGTGCCAGCAGTTACTCTCGTCTAGCGGACTACGAGCAGTACTTC.

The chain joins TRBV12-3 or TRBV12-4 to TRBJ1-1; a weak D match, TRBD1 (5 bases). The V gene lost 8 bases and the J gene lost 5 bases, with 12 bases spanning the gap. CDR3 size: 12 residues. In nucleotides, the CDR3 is TGTGCCAGCTCATGGGGGGGGACTGAAGCTTTCTTT. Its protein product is CASSWGGTEAFF.

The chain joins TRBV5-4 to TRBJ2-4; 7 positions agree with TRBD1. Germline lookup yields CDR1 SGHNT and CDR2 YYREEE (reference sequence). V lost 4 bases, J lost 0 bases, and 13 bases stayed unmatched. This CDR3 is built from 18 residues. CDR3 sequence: CASSKQGSQFLAKNIQYF. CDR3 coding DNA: TGTGCCAGCAGCAAACAGGGGTCCCAATTTCTAGCCAAAAACATTCAGTACTTC.

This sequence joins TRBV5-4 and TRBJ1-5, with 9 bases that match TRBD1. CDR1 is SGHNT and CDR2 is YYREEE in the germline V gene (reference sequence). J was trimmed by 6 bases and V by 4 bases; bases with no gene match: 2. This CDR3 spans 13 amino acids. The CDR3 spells CASSVDRGQPQHF. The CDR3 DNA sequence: TGTGCCAGCAGCGTGGACAGGGGTCAGCCCCAGCATTTT. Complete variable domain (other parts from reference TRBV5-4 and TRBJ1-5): ETGVTQSPTHLIKTRGQQVTLRCSSQSGHNTVSWYQQALGQGPQFIFQYYREEENGRGNFPPRFSGLQFPNYSSELNVNALELDDSALYLCASSVDRGQPQHFGDGTRLSIL.